Reported below is one TCR beta chain. Its antigen is unknown. The record originates from a study of identifying expanded T cells in peripheral blood. General study points: Clone count variance between two-week samples rose with total template count. Technical replicates showed around 1.2 changed clones; around 2 weeks roughly 16; four weeks 19.

Profiling relied on immunoSEQ multiplex PCR, and the TCRdb table lists in-frame clones only, not all of them. Of some 120,000 clones listed, roughly 84% are singletons. The sample was blood. This TCR was recovered from a person aged 18 to 70 in good health.

DNA for the CDR3: TGTGCCAGCCGACAGGGGGTTTTAGATCAGCCCCAGCATTTT. It specifies CASRQGVLDQPQHF. The genes are TRBV6-5 and TRBJ1-5; TRBD1 matches 9 bases. The V segment lost 8 bases and the J segment 5 bases; nucleotides outside the gene matches: 7. The CDR3 length is 14 residues. Germline V gene data show CDR1 as MNHEY and CDR2 as SVGAGI.